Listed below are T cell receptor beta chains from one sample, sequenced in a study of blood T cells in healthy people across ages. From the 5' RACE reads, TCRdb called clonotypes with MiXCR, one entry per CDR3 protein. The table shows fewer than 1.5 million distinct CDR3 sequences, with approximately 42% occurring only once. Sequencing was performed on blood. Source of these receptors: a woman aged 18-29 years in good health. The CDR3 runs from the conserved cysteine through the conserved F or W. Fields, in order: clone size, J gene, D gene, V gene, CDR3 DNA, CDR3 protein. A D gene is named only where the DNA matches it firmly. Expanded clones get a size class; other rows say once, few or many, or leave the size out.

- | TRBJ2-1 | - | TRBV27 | TGTGCCAGCAGCCGATACGAGGGTAGTGAGCAGTTCTTC | CASSRYEGSEQFF
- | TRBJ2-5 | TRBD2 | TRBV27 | TGTGCCACCAGCCCGGCTAGCGGGGGAGGAGAGACCCAGTACTTC | CATSPASGGGETQYF
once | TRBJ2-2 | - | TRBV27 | TGTGCCAGCAGTGAGACTAGGCTTTCGGGTCCCACCGGGGAGCTGTTTTTT | CASSETRLSGPTGELFF
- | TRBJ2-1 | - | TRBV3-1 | TGTGCCAGCAGCCAAGATCCGGCAGCTTACAATGAGCAGTTCTTC | CASSQDPAAYNEQFF
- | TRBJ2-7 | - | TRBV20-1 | TGCAGTGCTAGAAGGGCCCTAAGCTACGAGCAGTACTTC | CSARRALSYEQYF
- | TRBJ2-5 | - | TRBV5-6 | TGTGCCAGCGGCTTGGTCTGGCTGACTTCGCCTCGTGAGGGACAAGAGACCCAGTACTTC | CASGLVWLTSPREGQETQYF
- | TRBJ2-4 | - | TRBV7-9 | TGTGTCAGCAGCTTAGGGTTGAGCATTCAGTACTTC | CVSSLGLSIQYF
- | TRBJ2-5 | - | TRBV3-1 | TGTGCCAGCAGCCAATACGGGATTGGCAAAGAGACCCAGTACTTC | CASSQYGIGKETQYF
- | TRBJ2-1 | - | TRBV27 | TGTGCCAGGCCCGGGACCCCACAGTTCTTC | CARPGTPQFF
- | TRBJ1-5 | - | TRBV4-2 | TGTGCCAGCAGCCAAGACCATCACGGGACTGTCTATGGCAATCAGCCCCAGCATTTT | CASSQDHHGTVYGNQPQHF